The sequence of this TCR beta chain was determined in a study of graft-versus-host responses after intestinal transplantation. Libraries were prepared by immunoSEQ multiplex PCR; TCRdb keeps only in-frame clonotypes and omits some of them. The sample comprises about 97,000 clones, 91% of which are singletons, and roughly 0.17% rests with the top ten. On this clone itself: Its cognate antigen is unknown.

Germline CDR1 is MGHRA and CDR2 is YSYEKL. The CDR3 totals 16 residues. V was pared by 4 bases and J by 0 bases, with 4 bases of the junction left unmatched. This chain uses TRBV4-1 with TRBJ2-1; TRBD2 aligns across 9 bases. This specimen consisted of unstimulated CD4+ T cells sorted from spleen or lymph node cells, obtained before transplant. This TCR was recovered from a human donor who was the organ donor for an intestinal transplant. The CDR3: CASSLIAGVSYNEQFF. In DNA form, the CDR3 reads TGCGCCAGCAGCCTTATAGCGGGGGTCTCCTACAATGAGCAGTTCTTC.